This T cell receptor beta chain was recovered during a study of blood T cell repertoires in COVID-19. The CDR3 loop spans 15 amino acids. CDR1 SGHAT and CDR2 FQNNGV come from the germline V gene. V was cut by 0 bases and J by 9 bases, with 17 bases left in between. Sequencing used immunoSEQ multiplex PCR; TCRdb keeps in-frame clones, though not all of them. This table has some 130,000 clones, more than 75% appearing once. Sequencing was carried out using peripheral blood. The genes are TRBV11-2 and TRBJ1-2; tentatively, D is TRBD1 (5 bases). The receptor was isolated from a woman between 65 and 79 years old with COVID-19, enrolled during active disease. The CDR3 spells CASSLEQTEQNSYTF. In nucleotides, the CDR3 is TGTGCCAGCAGCTTAGAGCAGACAGAGCAAAATAGCTACACCTTC.